This T cell receptor (beta chain) originates from a study of cytomegalovirus exposure and HLA in healthy donors. Whole-study results and caveats: Indistinguishable V segments such as TRBV6-2 and TRBV6-3 were excluded. Sequencing likely caused a cluster of highly shared sequence variants.

For this clone: No antigen is known for it.

PCR involved 60 Vbeta and 13 Jbeta primers. Using immunoSEQ multiplex PCR, the repertoire was profiled, and TCRdb retains in-frame clones only, with some absent. The table includes under 200,000 clones, roughly 80% detected once. V dropped 0 bases and J dropped 3 bases, with 12 bases sitting between them. Germline V gene sequence: CDR1 SGHRS, CDR2 YFSETQ. The CDR3 is made up of 15 amino acids. The V and J genes are TRBV5-1 and TRBJ1-1; D ambiguous. This sequence originates from a woman under 30 in good health and CMV-seronegative. The sample comprised PBMCs. The CDR3 spells CASSLAVFGDTEAFF. DNA for the CDR3: TGCGCCAGCAGCTTGGCGGTGTTCGGAGACACTGAAGCTTTCTTT.